This is a list of T cell receptor beta chains from one sample in a study of OX40 agonist ivuxolimab in advanced cancers. Some clones are missing from TCRdb's copy, which holds only in-frame ones; the method was immunoSEQ multiplex PCR. The sample carries 120,000 or so clones, about 92% recorded once. The source material was CD4+ or CD8+ T cells sorted from blood, sampled in a trial of the OX40 agonist ivuxolimab. The receptors come from an adult with an advanced solid tumor such as melanoma, head and neck, liver or kidney cancer. Each CDR3 is given with its conserved first and last residue. D genes are given only for firm matches.

J,D,length,V,CDR3
TRBJ1-2,TRBD1,16,TRBV4-3,CASSQDLDREVGGYTF
TRBJ1-6,-,17,TRBV5-6,CASSLGVGSSYNSPLHF
TRBJ2-5,-,14,TRBV7-2,CASSLSGDGETQYF
TRBJ2-3,TRBD2,17,TRBV28,CASSPGTSGHITDTQYF
TRBJ2-5,TRBD2,16,TRBV7-2,CASSKGLAGPQETQYF
TRBJ1-3,TRBD1,16,TRBV5-1,CASTRGTGSGGNTIYF
TRBJ2-6,-,19,TRBV4-3,CASSQEFKRGLSGANVLTF
TRBJ2-3,TRBD2,18,TRBV4-3,CASSQDEGLAGAADTQYF
TRBJ2-7,-,15,TRBV6-5,CASSYSTGSSYEQYF
TRBJ2-1,-,14,TRBV5-4,CASSFSAARNEQFF
TRBJ2-3,TRBD2,14,TRBV30,CAWRSGLVTDTQYF
TRBJ1-2,-,14,TRBV6-5,CASSYTGSSYGYTF
-,TRBD2,14,TRBV7-2,CASSSRTSGYEQYF
TRBJ2-2,-,13,TRBV5-1,CASSLGSTGELFF
TRBJ2-7,TRBD2,15,TRBV29-1,CSVRLGLAGENEQYF
TRBJ2-6,-,13,TRBV18,CASSPSGANVLTF
TRBJ2-2,-,15,TRBV7-3,CASRTGTADTGELFF
TRBJ2-7,TRBD1,14,TRBV28,CASSVTGVPYEQYF
TRBJ1-5,TRBD1,15,TRBV2,CASRPGTGYNQPQHF
TRBJ1-2,-,13,TRBV30,CAWGRRARYGYTF
TRBJ1-1,-,16,TRBV5-1,CASSLDKGLKNTEAFF
TRBJ1-6,TRBD1,14,TRBV5-4,CASSSGTGNSPLHF